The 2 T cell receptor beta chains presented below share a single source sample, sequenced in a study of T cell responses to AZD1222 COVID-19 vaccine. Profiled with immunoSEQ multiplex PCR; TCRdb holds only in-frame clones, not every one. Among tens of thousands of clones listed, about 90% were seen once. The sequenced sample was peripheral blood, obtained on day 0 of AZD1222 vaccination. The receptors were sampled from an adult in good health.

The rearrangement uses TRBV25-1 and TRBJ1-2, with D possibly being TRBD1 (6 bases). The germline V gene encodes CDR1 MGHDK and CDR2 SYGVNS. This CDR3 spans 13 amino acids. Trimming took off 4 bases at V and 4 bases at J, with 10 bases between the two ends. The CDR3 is CASSVRGSYGYTF. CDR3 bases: TGTGCCAGCAGTGTCAGGGGATCCTATGGCTACACCTTC.

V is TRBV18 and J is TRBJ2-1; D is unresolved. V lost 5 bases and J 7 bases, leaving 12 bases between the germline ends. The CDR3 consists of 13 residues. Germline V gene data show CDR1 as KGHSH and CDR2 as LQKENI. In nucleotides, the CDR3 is TGTGCCAGCTCATCGTCCCAGCTGAATGAGCAGTTCTTC. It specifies CASSSSQLNEQFF.